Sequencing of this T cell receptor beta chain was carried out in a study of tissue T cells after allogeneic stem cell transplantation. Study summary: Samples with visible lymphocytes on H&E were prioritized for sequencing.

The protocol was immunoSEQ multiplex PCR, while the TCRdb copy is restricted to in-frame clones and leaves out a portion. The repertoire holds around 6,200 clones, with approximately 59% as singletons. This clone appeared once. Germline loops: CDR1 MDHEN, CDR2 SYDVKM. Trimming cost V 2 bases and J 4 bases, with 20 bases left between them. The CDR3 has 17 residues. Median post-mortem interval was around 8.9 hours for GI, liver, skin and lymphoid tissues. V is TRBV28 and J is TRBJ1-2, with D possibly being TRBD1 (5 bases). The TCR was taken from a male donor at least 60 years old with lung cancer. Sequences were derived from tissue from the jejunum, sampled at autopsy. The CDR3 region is CASSLPSYGAPSYGYTF. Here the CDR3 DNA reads TGTGCCAGCAGTTTACCCTCTTACGGGGCACCGTCCTATGGCTACACCTTC.